This TCR beta chain is drawn from a study of cytomegalovirus exposure and HLA in healthy donors. 13 Jbeta primers and 60 Vbeta primers were used for the PCR. Profiling relied on immunoSEQ multiplex PCR, and the TCRdb table lists in-frame clones only, not all of them. Its listing shows about 200,000 clones. The CDR3 extends over 14 amino acids. Unmatched junction bases numbered 9, after V lost 4 bases and J lost 6 bases. Germline assignment: CDR1 SGHNT and CDR2 YYREEE (reference sequence). The receptor was derived from a girl aged 2-10 years in good health and CMV-seropositive. The sample taken for sequencing was PBMCs. The rearrangement uses TRBV5-4 and TRBJ1-2, with 7 bases identical to TRBD1. The CDR3 is CASSARQGLNGYTF. Written as DNA, the CDR3 is TGTGCCAGCAGCGCGCGACAGGGCCTTAATGGCTACACCTTC. The variable domain in full, completed from reference TRBV5-4 and TRBJ1-2, reads ETGVTQSPTHLIKTRGQQVTLRCSSQSGHNTVSWYQQALGQGPQFIFQYYREEENGRGNFPPRFSGLQFPNYSSELNVNALELDDSALYLCASSARQGLNGYTFGSGTRLTVV.